These 21 T cell receptor beta chains originate from one sample sequenced in a study of CD8+ T cells in alopecia areata. Treatment of the sample: oral pan-JAK inhibitor, 5-10 mg twice daily. Once RNA had been extracted, it was reverse transcribed into cDNA to act as the sequencing template. Using immunoSEQ multiplex PCR, the repertoire was profiled, and TCRdb retains in-frame clones only, with some absent. The sample lists a few hundred thousand clones, around two fifths occurring once. This specimen consisted of CD4+ T cells sorted from blood, obtained between weeks 30 and 35, from a patient treated with tofacitinib. The receptors stem from a human donor with alopecia areata.

The gene calls are TRBV30 and TRBJ2-7, with 11 positions matching TRBD2. Unmatched junction bases numbered 5, after V lost 1 base and J lost 6 bases. The length of the CDR3 is 14 residues. Germline CDR1 GTSNPN, CDR2 SVGIG (reference sequence). The CDR3 loop is CAWSAGLAVPEQYF. DNA of the CDR3: TGTGCCTGGAGTGCGGGACTAGCGGTACCCGAGCAGTACTTC.

The chain recombines TRBV29-1 with TRBJ2-3; no firm D call. This CDR3 is built from 12 residues. CDR1 is SQVTM, CDR2 ANQGSEA, per germline. With 7 bases removed from V and 2 bases from J, the gap between germline ends came to 10 bases. CDR3 loop: CSAAGITDTQYF. The CDR3 bases are TGCAGCGCCGCTGGGATCACAGATACGCAGTATTTT.

This chain joins TRBV6-5 and TRBJ2-1; TRBD2 matches at 12 bases. Germline V gives CDR1 MNHEY, CDR2 SVGAGI. Losses at the gene ends were 5 bases for V and 4 bases for J; bases not matched to a gene: 3. The CDR3 is 15 residues long. Here the CDR3 DNA reads TGTGCCAGCAGTCCTAGCGGGAGGGTTTACAATGAGCAGTTCTTC. Translation gives CASSPSGRVYNEQFF.

This clone was counted only a few times. This chain joins TRBV4-2 and TRBJ1-5, with a possible D match to TRBD1 (5 bases). CDR3 length: 17 residues. The germline CDR1 and CDR2 sequences are LGHNA and YNFKEQ. Trimming stripped 1 base from V and 1 base from J, with 14 bases between. The CDR3: CASSQAPGTYSNQPQHF. The CDR3 nucleotides are TGTGCCAGCAGCCAAGCCCCCGGGACTTACAGCAATCAGCCCCAGCATTTT.

A few counts support this clone. The chain is built from TRBV6-5 and TRBJ1-6, with D hard to call. Germline assignment: CDR1 MNHEY and CDR2 SVGAGI. The CDR3 is 12 amino acids. V lost 7 bases and J lost 13, with 14 bases in between. CDR3 residues: CASKGNKRPLHF. The CDR3 DNA sequence: TGTGCCAGCAAGGGAAACAAGCGGCCCCTCCACTTT.

The rearrangement joins TRBV5-4 to TRBJ1-6; D unresolved. Germline V gene data show CDR1 as SGHNT and CDR2 as YYREEE (reference sequence). The length of the CDR3 is 13 residues. V dropped 4 bases and J dropped 4 bases, with 6 bases sitting between them. The CDR3 loop reads CASSPAYNSPLHF. The CDR3 DNA reads as TGTGCCAGCAGCCCGGCGTATAATTCACCCCTCCACTTT.

The table lists this clone with a few counts. The V and J genes are TRBV7-9 and TRBJ1-1; no clear D. The germline V and J ends were trimmed by 0 bases and 7 bases, with 12 bases remaining between them. The CDR3 runs 14 residues. CDR1 is SEHNR, CDR2 FQNEAQ, per germline (reference sequence). CDR3 DNA: TGTGCCAGCAGCTTAGCGGGCAGGCCGGGTGAAGCTTTCTTT. Translated, it gives CASSLAGRPGEAFF.

This chain joins TRBV2 and TRBJ2-7; TRBD1 agrees at 8 bases. J was trimmed by 4 bases and V by 1 base; bases with no gene match: 3. The V gene's germline CDR1 is SNHLY and CDR2 FYNNEI. This CDR3 comprises 14 residues. The CDR3 here is CASSEGTGSYEQYF. The CDR3 nucleotides read TGTGCCAGCAGTGAAGGGACAGGGTCGTACGAGCAGTACTTC.

J is TRBJ2-1 and V is TRBV4-1; D might be TRBD2 (5 bases). Trimming shortened V by 1 base and J by 6 bases, and 13 bases separated the two germline ends. Germline V gene data show CDR1 as MGHRA and CDR2 as YSYEKL. This CDR3 has 15 amino acids. This chain's CDR3 is CASSQVGKRTNEQFF. CDR3 coding DNA: TGCGCCAGCAGCCAAGTAGGCAAGCGGACCAATGAGCAGTTCTTC.

The chain joins TRBV6-5 to TRBJ1-2; TRBD1 might be the D (5 bases). The CDR3 spans 14 residues. Per germline, CDR1 MNHEY and CDR2 SVGAGI. Trimming removed 4 bases at V and 5 bases at J, with 14 bases between. The CDR3 loop is CASSSVVPGYGYTF. DNA of the CDR3: TGTGCCAGCAGTTCTGTGGTCCCAGGGTATGGCTACACCTTC.

This clone was observed a handful of times. J is TRBJ2-7 and V is TRBV7-2; D is uncertain. The CDR3 totals 12 residues. Germline CDR1 SGHTA, CDR2 FQGNSA. V dropped 6 bases and J dropped 2 bases, with 8 bases sitting between them. The CDR3 reads CASSRATYEQYF. CDR3 DNA sequence: TGTGCCAGCAGTCGAGCCACCTACGAGCAGTACTTC.

The J gene is TRBJ1-1, the V gene TRBV30; no firm D call. V dropped 2 bases and J dropped 3 bases, with 4 bases sitting between them. The CDR3 is 11 amino acids. From germline, CDR1 is GTSNPN and CDR2 SVGIG (reference sequence). CDR3 loop: CAWSNDTEAFF. Written as DNA, the CDR3 is TGTGCCTGGAGTAATGACACTGAAGCTTTCTTT.

This clone has just a few counts. The CDR3 DNA reads TGCGCCAGCAGCCAAGAGTCTAGAAGGAACACCGGGGAGCTGTTTTTT. Its protein is CASSQESRRNTGELFF. The rearrangement uses TRBV4-1 and TRBJ2-2; D gene ambiguous. V was pared by 0 bases and J by 1 base, with 9 bases between. The CDR3 has 16 amino acids. Germline lookup yields CDR1 MGHRA and CDR2 YSYEKL.

This rearrangement joins TRBV7-2 to TRBJ2-1, with D perhaps TRBD2 (7 bases). Per the germline V gene, CDR1 is SGHTA and CDR2 is FQGNSA. CDR3 length equals 14 residues. Trimming stripped 0 bases from V and 8 bases from J, with 11 bases between. CDR3 bases: TGTGCCAGCAGCTTAGCGGGGGGGCCTTATGAGCAGTTCTTC. Protein sequence: CASSLAGGPYEQFF. The full variable domain, in which reference TRBV7-2 and TRBJ2-1 provide the parts outside the CDR3, is GAGVSQSPSNKVTEKGKDVELRCDPISGHTALYWYRQSLGQGLEFLIYFQGNSAPDKSGLPSDRFSAERTGGSVSTLTIQRTQQEDSAVYLCASSLAGGPYEQFFGPGTRLTVL.

V and J are TRBV30 and TRBJ2-2; the D call may be TRBD1 or TRBD2 (5 bases each). From germline, CDR1 is GTSNPN and CDR2 SVGIG (reference sequence). The CDR3 is 11 residues long. V lost 8 bases, J lost 6 bases, and 10 bases lay in between. CDR3 amino acids: CAGGWAGELFF. The DNA for the CDR3 is TGTGCCGGGGGATGGGCCGGGGAGCTGTTTTTT.

CDR3 loop: CASSLEGGPYNEQFF. Here the CDR3 DNA reads TGCGCCAGCAGCTTGGAAGGGGGACCCTACAATGAGCAGTTCTTC. The gene calls are TRBV5-1 and TRBJ2-1, with D possibly TRBD1 on 6 matching bases. This CDR3 has 15 residues. The V gene lost 0 bases and the J gene lost 2 bases, with 9 bases spanning the gap. CDR1 is SGHRS and CDR2 is YFSETQ in the germline V gene.

V and J are TRBV13 and TRBJ2-7, with D possibly being TRBD2 (5 bases). The V gene lost 5 bases and the J gene lost 5 bases, with 16 bases spanning the gap. The CDR3 sequence is 14 residues long. CDR1 is PRHDT and CDR2 is FYEKMQ in the germline V gene (reference sequence). The CDR3 region is CASSPAVSGNEQYF. CDR3 DNA sequence: TGTGCCAGCAGCCCCGCGGTAAGCGGAAACGAGCAGTACTTC.

The V and J genes are TRBV5-4 and TRBJ1-1; no reliable D call. Germline-derived CDR1 and CDR2 are SGHNT and YYREEE (reference sequence). Between the trimmed V and J ends, which lost 5 bases and 0 bases, there was a span of 8 bases. This CDR3 spans 13 amino acids. DNA of the CDR3: TGTGCCAGCAGGATAGGAGTGAACACTGAAGCTTTCTTT. Encoded protein: CASRIGVNTEAFF.

The chain recombines TRBV18 with TRBJ2-1; 15 bases map to TRBD2. CDR3 length equals 18 residues. V was pared by 0 bases and J by 7 bases, with 7 bases of the junction left unmatched. CDR1 is KGHSH, CDR2 LQKENI, per germline. The CDR3 coding sequence is TGTGCCAGCTCACCACCGGGACTAGCGGGAGGATTCGAAAATGAGCAGTTCTTC. Translated, it gives CASSPPGLAGGFENEQFF.

The rearrangement joins TRBV27 to TRBJ1-5, with 9 nucleotides matching TRBD1. Trimming removed 4 bases from V and 5 bases from J; junction bases left unmatched: 6. The CDR3 has 15 residues. The germline V gene encodes CDR1 MNHEY and CDR2 SMNVEV (reference sequence). This CDR3 reads CASSSDRGGDQPQHF. The CDR3 bases are TGTGCCAGCAGTTCCGACAGGGGGGGGGATCAGCCCCAGCATTTT.

The V and J genes are TRBV6-5 and TRBJ2-5; TRBD1 is a possible D gene (5 bases). TRBJ2-7 explains the end of the DNA better; the J call may be wrong. Germline-derived CDR1 and CDR2 are MNHEY and SVGAGI. This CDR3 is 15 amino acids long. The CDR3 here is CASSYSSLGPYEQYF. For the CDR3, the DNA is TGTGCCAGCAGTTACTCGTCTCTGGGGCCCTACGAGCAGTACTTC.